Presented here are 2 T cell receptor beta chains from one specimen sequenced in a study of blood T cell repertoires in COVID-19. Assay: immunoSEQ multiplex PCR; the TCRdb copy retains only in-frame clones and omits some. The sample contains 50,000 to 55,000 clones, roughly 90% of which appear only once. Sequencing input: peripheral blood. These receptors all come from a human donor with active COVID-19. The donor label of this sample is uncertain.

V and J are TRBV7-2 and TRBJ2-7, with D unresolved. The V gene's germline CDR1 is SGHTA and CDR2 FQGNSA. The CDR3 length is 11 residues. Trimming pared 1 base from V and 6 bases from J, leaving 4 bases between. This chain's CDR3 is CASSLGLEQYF. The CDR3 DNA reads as TGTGCCAGCAGCTTAGGACTCGAGCAGTACTTC.

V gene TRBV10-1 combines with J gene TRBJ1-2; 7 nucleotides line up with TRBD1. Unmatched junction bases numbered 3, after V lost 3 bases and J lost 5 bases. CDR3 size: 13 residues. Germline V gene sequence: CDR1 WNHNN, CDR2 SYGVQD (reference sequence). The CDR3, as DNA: TGCGCCAGCAGTGATACGACAGGGTATGGCTACACCTTC. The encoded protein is CASSDTTGYGYTF.